The 21 T cell receptor beta chains presented below share a single source sample, sequenced in a study of T cell responses to AZD1222 COVID-19 vaccine. The method was immunoSEQ multiplex PCR; TCRdb's version includes in-frame clones alone and lacks a portion of them. The sample shows 150,000 to 200,000 clones, about 89% of them seen only once. The starting material was peripheral blood, obtained on day 0 of AZD1222 vaccination. All receptors derive from an adult in good health.

This clone was picked up a small number of times. The CDR3 DNA sequence: TGTGCCAGCAGCTCCACAGTGCAAGCTAGCGGGAGTCCCTACGAGCAGTACTTC. It specifies CASSSTVQASGSPYEQYF. The V call is TRBV7-2, the J call TRBJ2-7, with 10 bases aligning to TRBD2. Germline V gene data show CDR1 as SGHTA and CDR2 as FQGNSA. With 4 bases clipped from V and 2 bases from J, the junction kept 14 bases outside the gene matches. The CDR3 sequence is 18 residues long.

The chain has TRBV6-6 and TRBJ2-7; a possible D gene is TRBD1 (6 bases). CDR3 length: 12 amino acids. Trimming removed 10 bases at V and 0 bases at J, with 10 bases between. Germline V gives CDR1 MNHNY, CDR2 SVGAGI (reference sequence). This CDR3 is CATTGTSYEQYV. For the CDR3, the DNA is TGTGCCACGACAGGTACCTCCTACGAGCAGTACGTC.

The chain couples TRBV3-1 (or the pseudogene TRBV3-2) to TRBJ1-5; possible D gene TRBD1, 6 bases. CDR1 and CDR2 (germline): LGHDT, YNNKEL (reference sequence). V gave up 1 base and J gave up 7 bases, with 11 bases separating them. CDR3 length equals 14 residues. This CDR3 is CASSQGGGGQPQHF. The CDR3 DNA follows: TGTGCCAGCAGCCAAGGAGGGGGAGGCCAGCCCCAGCATTTT.

Worth noting for this clone: This CDR3 is also generated by other DNA sequences in the sample. The J gene is TRBJ2-1, the V gene TRBV19; D gene unclear. The germline V gene encodes CDR1 LNHDA and CDR2 SQIVND (reference sequence). V was pared by 6 bases and J by 4 bases, with 7 bases between. The CDR3 loop spans 12 amino acids. The chain's CDR3 is CASRAGYNEQFF. The CDR3 coding sequence is TGTGCCAGTAGAGCCGGGTACAATGAGCAGTTCTTC.

This clone appeared a single time. This sample also contains other DNA sequences that code for the same CDR3. This chain links TRBV12-3 or TRBV12-4 with TRBJ2-3, with TRBD2 as a possible D gene (6 bases). The length of the CDR3 is 13 residues. Trimming took off 3 bases at V and 4 bases at J, with 8 bases between the two ends. The CDR3 sequence is CASSLGGADTQYF. CDR3 sequence (DNA): TGTGCCAGCAGTTTGGGCGGGGCAGATACGCAGTATTTT.

The rearrangement uses TRBV2 and TRBJ1-5; maybe TRBD1 (5 bases). The CDR3 covers 14 residues. Trimming left V 9 bases short and J 9 bases short, with 21 bases between. CDR1 and CDR2 from the germline V gene are SNHLY and FYNNEI. The CDR3: CASRPGTDRAPQHF. For the CDR3, the DNA is TGTGCCAGTAGACCTGGGACTGACCGTGCGCCCCAGCATTTT.

The chain carries TRBV30 and TRBJ1-6; TRBD1 aligns across 7 bases. The CDR3 has 13 residues. With V trimmed by 3 bases and J by 12 bases, 8 bases remained unmatched. Germline-derived CDR1 and CDR2 are GTSNPN and SVGIG (reference sequence). The CDR3 sequence is CAWSRDRAKPLHF. The CDR3 region has the DNA TGTGCCTGGAGCCGCGACAGGGCGAAACCCCTCCACTTT.

The CDR3 is CASSLAGYAGGQFF. CDR3 DNA sequence: TGTGCCAGCAGCTTGGCCGGGTATGCGGGGGGGCAGTTCTTC. The V and J genes are TRBV5-8 and TRBJ2-1, with 8 bases matching TRBD2. The CDR3 has 14 residues. Per germline, CDR1 SGHTS and CDR2 YDEGEE. Trimming removed 0 bases from V and 12 bases from J; junction bases left unmatched: 8.

This chain joins TRBV7-2 and TRBJ1-1; possibly TRBD1 for D (6 bases). Trimming cost V 1 base and J 5 bases, with 11 bases left between them. CDR3 length equals 14 residues. The V gene's germline CDR1 is SGHTA and CDR2 FQGNSA. This CDR3 reads CASSLDGGRTEAFF. DNA for the CDR3: TGTGCCAGCAGCTTAGATGGGGGGCGTACTGAAGCTTTCTTT.

Here the CDR3 DNA reads TGTGCCACCAGCAGGAAGACAGGTACGAACACCGGGGAGCTGTTTTTT. This translates into CATSRKTGTNTGELFF. The rearrangement uses TRBV15 and TRBJ2-2, with D perhaps matching TRBD1 (6 bases). V dropped 3 bases and J dropped 0 bases, with 11 bases sitting between them. Germline V gene lookup returns CDR1 LNHNV and CDR2 YYDKDF (reference sequence). CDR3 length: 16 residues. Looking up the rest from reference TRBV15 and TRBJ2-2 gives the full variable domain: DAMVIQNPRYQVTQFGKPVTLSCSQTLNHNVMYWYQQKSSQAPKLLFHYYDKDFNNEADTPDNFQSRRPNTSFCFLDIRSPGLGDTAMYLCATSRKTGTNTGELFFGEGSRLTVL.

This chain connects TRBV6-5 to TRBJ1-6; 9 bases map to TRBD1. The CDR3 totals 15 residues. Germline V gene data show CDR1 as MNHEY and CDR2 as SVGAGI. Unmatched junction bases numbered 8, after V lost 6 bases and J lost 8 bases. CDR3: CASRVQGAGDSPLHF. DNA for the CDR3: TGTGCCAGCAGGGTACAGGGGGCCGGGGATTCACCCCTCCACTTT.

The chain recombines TRBV15 with TRBJ1-5, with D hard to call. V shed 9 bases and J shed 5 bases, with 14 bases lying between them. The germline CDR1 and CDR2 sequences are LNHNV and YYDKDF (reference sequence). The CDR3 sequence is 13 residues long. The CDR3 DNA reads as TGTGCCACGAGACGGCCGCCCGATCAGCCCCAGCATTTT. This encodes CATRRPPDQPQHF.

V usage is TRBV5-1 and J usage is TRBJ2-2; a weak D match, TRBD2 (5 bases). V shed 4 bases and J shed 0 bases, with 10 bases lying between them. There are 15 residues in the CDR3. Germline values: CDR1 SGHRS, CDR2 YFSETQ. In DNA, the CDR3 is TGCGCCAGCAGCCCCCGAGGGACGAACACCGGGGAGCTGTTTTTT. Its protein product is CASSPRGTNTGELFF.

The CDR3 loop reads CASSWTPDLGAEAFF. The CDR3 coding sequence is TGTGCCAGCAGCTGGACCCCAGACCTGGGGGCTGAAGCTTTCTTT. The chain is built from TRBV28 and TRBJ1-1, with D possibly matching TRBD1 (5 bases). The CDR3 spans 15 residues. Between the trimmed V and J ends, which lost 6 bases and 6 bases, there was a span of 20 bases. From germline, CDR1 is MDHEN and CDR2 SYDVKM.

The V call is TRBV6-5, the J call TRBJ2-5; no firm D call. The CDR3 runs to 14 residues. V was shortened by 7 bases and J by 5 bases, with 17 bases between the two germline ends. Looked up from germline, CDR1 is MNHEY and CDR2 is SVGAGI. The CDR3 sequence: CASTRSLGGETQYF. The CDR3 DNA is TGTGCCAGCACCCGAAGTCTGGGTGGGGAGACCCAGTACTTC.

The genes are TRBV7-3 and TRBJ2-1; 13 positions match TRBD2. V shed 4 bases, J shed 9 bases, and the junction held 9 bases outside the gene matches. The CDR3 length is 16 residues. Per the germline V gene, CDR1 is SGHTA and CDR2 is FQGTGA. The CDR3: CASSSTSGGPLGEQFF. In nucleotides, the CDR3 is TGTGCCAGCAGCTCGACTAGCGGGGGGCCCCTCGGTGAGCAGTTCTTC.

CDR3 DNA: TGTGCCAGCAGTATCAACCCGATAGGGACCGTTGAGACCCAGTACTTC. As protein: CASSINPIGTVETQYF. The chain uses TRBV2 and TRBJ2-5, with D perhaps being TRBD1 or TRBD2 (5 bases each). Germline values: CDR1 SNHLY, CDR2 FYNNEI. This CDR3 is 16 amino acids long. V lost 5 bases and J 5 bases, leaving 21 bases between the germline ends.

The CDR3 DNA sequence: TGCAGCGTTGAACGGAGGGTTAAGAATGAGCAGTTCTTC. Its protein is CSVERRVKNEQFF. The chain recombines TRBV29-1 with TRBJ2-1, with D possibly TRBD2 on 6 matching bases. Trimming left V 2 bases short and J 7 bases short, with 12 bases between. Per germline, CDR1 SQVTM and CDR2 ANQGSEA. The CDR3 totals 13 residues.

Worth noting for this clone: A much larger clone lies a single base off, so this may be a read error. This chain joins TRBV9 and TRBJ2-7; D is perhaps TRBD2 (6 bases). Germline V lookup: CDR1 SGDLS, CDR2 YYNGEE. Trimming left V 4 bases short and J 6 bases short, with 23 bases between. CDR3 length: 16 residues. CDR3 region: CASSPFGAGLPLEQYF. Written as DNA, the CDR3 is TGTGCCAGCAGCCCTTTCGGGGCGGGACTCCCTCTCGAGCAGTACTTC.

The chain is built from TRBV7-3 and TRBJ1-5; perhaps TRBD1 as D (5 bases). This CDR3 region has 13 residues. The germline V and J ends were trimmed by 5 bases and 6 bases, with 11 bases remaining between them. CDR1 and CDR2 from the germline V gene are SGHTA and FQGTGA. The chain's CDR3 is CASSEQAGQPQHF. As DNA, the CDR3 is TGTGCCAGCAGCGAACAGGCAGGTCAGCCCCAGCATTTT.

The chain recombines TRBV30 with TRBJ2-7; TRBD1 aligns across 9 bases. Germline V CDR1 and CDR2: GTSNPN, SVGIG (reference sequence). This CDR3 comprises 12 residues. The J segment lost 4 bases and the V segment lost 7 bases, leaving 5 bases of the junction unmatched. The CDR3 DNA reads as TGTGCCTCTTACAGGGGGCAATACGAGCAGTACTTC. Encoded protein: CASYRGQYEQYF. The complete variable domain, with remaining parts taken from reference TRBV30 and TRBJ2-7, reads SQTIHQWPATLVQPVGSPLSLECTVEGTSNPNLYWYRQAAGRGLQLLFYSVGIGQISSEVPQNLSASRPQDRQFILSSKKLLLSDSGFYLCASYRGQYEQYFGPGTRLTVT.